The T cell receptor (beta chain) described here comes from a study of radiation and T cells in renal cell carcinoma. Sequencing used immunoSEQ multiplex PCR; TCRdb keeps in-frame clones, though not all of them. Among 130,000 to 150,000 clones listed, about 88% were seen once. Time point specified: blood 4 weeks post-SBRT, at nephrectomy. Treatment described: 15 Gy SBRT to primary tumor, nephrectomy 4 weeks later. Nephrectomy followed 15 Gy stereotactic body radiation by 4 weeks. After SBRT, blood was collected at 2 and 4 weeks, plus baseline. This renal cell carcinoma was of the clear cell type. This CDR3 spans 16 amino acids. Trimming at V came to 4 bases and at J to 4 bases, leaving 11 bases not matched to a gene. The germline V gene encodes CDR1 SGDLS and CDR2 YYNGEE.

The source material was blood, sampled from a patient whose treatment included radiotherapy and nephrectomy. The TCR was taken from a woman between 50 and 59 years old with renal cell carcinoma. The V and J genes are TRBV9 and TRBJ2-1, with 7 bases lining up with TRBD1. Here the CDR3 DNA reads TGTGCCAGCAGCCCCCGGGACAGACATCCTTACAATGAGCAGTTCTTC. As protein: CASSPRDRHPYNEQFF.